The rows below give T cell receptor beta chains drawn from one sample of a study of metastatic and nonmetastatic thyroid tumors. TCRdb ran MiXCR on the PCR reads. The table has around 23,000 clones, 13% to 15% seen once. The sequencing sample was made of tumor tissue. The receptor set was obtained from a female donor with papillary thyroid cancer or a benign thyroid nodule (not recorded which). Some clones in this sample may be carry-over from other donors' samples. Each CDR3 is given with its conserved first and last residue. The D gene is left open where the match is weak. The size field is filled for only some rows; it gives once, few, many or a size class.

v_call	d_call	j_call	clone_size	cdr3_nt	cdr3_aa
TRBV6-1	.	TRBJ2-5	many	TGTGCCAGCAGGCCTAGTCCCGGGGAGACCCAGTACTTC	CASRPSPGETQYF
TRBV20-1	TRBD1	TRBJ2-1	many	TGCAGTGCTAGAGGTCAAGGGACAGGGCGGTCCTACAATGAGCAGTTCTTC	CSARGQGTGRSYNEQFF
TRBV7-2	.	TRBJ2-7	many	TGTGCCAGCAGCCTCCGACCTAGTCCATCCTACGAGCAGTACTTC	CASSLRPSPSYEQYF
TRBV15	.	TRBJ1-2	.	TGTGCCACCAGTATAGAGGCAGGGAACTATGGCTACACCTTC	CATSIEAGNYGYTF
TRBV5-6	.	TRBJ2-3	many	TGTGCCAGCAGCTTGGCCTCGTCTATTCCGGGGGATGCAGATACGCAGTATTTT	CASSLASSIPGDADTQYF
TRBV7-3	.	TRBJ2-2	many	TGTGCCAGCAGCACGACAGCCGCGAACACCGGGGAGCTGTTTTTT	CASSTTAANTGELFF
TRBV7-2	TRBD2	TRBJ2-7	many	TGTGCCAGCAGCTATTCGACGGGGGGGTACTACGAGCAGTACTTC	CASSYSTGGYYEQYF
TRBV20-1	.	TRBJ2-7	many	TGCAGTGCTAGTGTCCCTGATCCGATCCTCTACGAGCAGTACTTC	CSASVPDPILYEQYF
TRBV13	TRBD1	TRBJ1-3	medium-sized	TGTGCCAGCAGTCTCAGGGGGCCTGGAAACACCATATATTTT	CASSLRGPGNTIYF
TRBV19	.	TRBJ1-1	many	TGTGCCAGTAGGTGGGGGCGGGACACTGAAGCTTTCTTT	CASRWGRDTEAFF
TRBV2	.	TRBJ2-3	many	TGTGCCAGCAGTGTGGCAGGGCCAGATACGCAGTATTTT	CASSVAGPDTQYF
TRBV15	TRBD1	TRBJ1-5	many	TGTGCCACCAGCAGAGACCCAGGGGGTAGGGATCAGCCCCAGCATTTT	CATSRDPGGRDQPQHF
TRBV10-3	TRBD1	TRBJ2-2	many	TGTGCCATCAGTCCGGGACAGGGGGCCGGGGAGCTGTTTTTT	CAISPGQGAGELFF
TRBV20-1	TRBD2	TRBJ2-5	medium-sized	TGCAGTGGGGTCAGTGGGCTAGCGGGCCAACTCCAAGAGACCCAGTACTTC	CSGVSGLAGQLQETQYF
TRBV20-1	.	TRBJ2-1	.	TGCAGTGCTAGAGACCCTCGGACTTTTGGCGCCTACAATGAGCAGTTCTTC	CSARDPRTFGAYNEQFF
TRBV3-1	TRBD2	TRBJ2-5	.	TGTGCCAGCATCTACACTAGCGGCAGGCAAGAGACCCAGTACTTC	CASIYTSGRQETQYF
TRBV10-1	TRBD2	TRBJ2-5	many	TGCGCCAGCAGAGCCGGGACTAGCGGTCAAGAGACCCAGTACTTC	CASRAGTSGQETQYF
TRBV20-1	.	TRBJ1-6	many	TGCAGTGCTAGGGGGCGGACCTATAATTCACCCCTCCACTTT	CSARGRTYNSPLHF
TRBV27	.	TRBJ2-3	medium-sized	TGTGCCAGCAGTTTAAGGGGGTTAGCTAGCACAGATACGCAGTATTTT	CASSLRGLASTDTQYF
TRBV5-1	.	TRBJ2-2	many	TGCGCCAGCAGCTTGGCCGACAGGCTTATCGGGGAGCTGTTTTTT	CASSLADRLIGELFF
TRBV3-1	TRBD1	TRBJ2-5	medium-sized	TGTGCCAGCAGCCATATGGGACAGGGCCAAGAGACCCAGTACTTC	CASSHMGQGQETQYF
TRBV13	.	TRBJ1-1	medium-sized	TGTGCCAGCAGCGCGGGACCGATGAACACTGAAGCTTTCTTT	CASSAGPMNTEAFF
TRBV20-1	TRBD1	TRBJ2-2	.	TGCAGTGCTAGAGATCCCACCGGGACAGCCACCGGGGAGCTGTTTTTT	CSARDPTGTATGELFF
TRBV30	.	TRBJ2-2	many	TGTGCCTGGAGTCCGCCGCCTACCCTGAACACCGGGGAGCTGTTTTTT	CAWSPPPTLNTGELFF
TRBV2	.	TRBJ2-5	many	TGTGCCAGCTTCAGAGGGGGTCAAGAGACCCAGTACTTC	CASFRGGQETQYF
TRBV5-5	.	TRBJ2-7	many	TGTGCCAGCAGCTTGAAATCCGACACTTTGGGGATGAGTCCCTACGAGCAGTACTTC	CASSLKSDTLGMSPYEQYF
TRBV9	TRBD1	TRBJ2-1	.	TGTGCCAGCAGGGAGACAGGGGGCATTTTCAATGAGCAGTTCTTC	CASRETGGIFNEQFF
TRBV7-2	.	TRBJ2-6	.	TGTGCCAGCAGCTTAGGCGGGGCCTGGGCCAACGTCCTGACTTTC	CASSLGGAWANVLTF
TRBV5-1	TRBD2	TRBJ2-2	many	TGCGCCAGCACCCGGACTAGCGGGGGCACCGGGGAGCTGTTTTTT	CASTRTSGGTGELFF
TRBV2	.	TRBJ1-4	many	TGTGCCAGCAGAGGAAACCCAGGAGAAAAACTGTTTTTT	CASRGNPGEKLFF
TRBV20-1	.	TRBJ2-3	.	TGCAGTGCTCGGCTATGGAGCACAGATACGCAGTATTTT	CSARLWSTDTQYF
TRBV7-9	.	TRBJ2-1	.	TGTGCCAGCAGCCGGGGGATTGAGCAGTTCTTC	CASSRGIEQFF
TRBV6-1	.	TRBJ1-5	many	TGTGCCAGCAGTGGGGGGGGCTTAAGCAATCAGCCCCAGCATTTT	CASSGGGLSNQPQHF
TRBV12-3/TRBV12-4	.	TRBJ2-7	medium-sized	TGTGCCAGCAGAGCCACTAGGCCTCCCTTATACTTC	CASRATRPPLYF
TRBV6-1	TRBD2	TRBJ2-1	.	TGTGCCAGCAGTGGGGACTGGGGGGAGGGGGAGCAGTTCTTC	CASSGDWGEGEQFF
TRBV5-1	.	TRBJ2-1	medium-sized	TGCGCCAGCAGCTCGATTTCGGGGGCCCTCTCCTACAATGAGCAGTTCTTC	CASSSISGALSYNEQFF
TRBV4-2	TRBD2	TRBJ2-2	many	TGTGCCAGCAGCCGATACTGGGGGGGGAGGAACACCGGGGAGCTGTTTTTT	CASSRYWGGRNTGELFF
TRBV10-3	.	TRBJ1-5	many	TGTGCCATCAGTGCTGCGGGAGATGATCAGCCCCAGCATTTT	CAISAAGDDQPQHF
TRBV5-1	.	TRBJ2-7	many	TGCGCCAGCAGCCCCGACAGTTCCTACGAGCAGTACTTC	CASSPDSSYEQYF
TRBV9	TRBD2	TRBJ2-1	many	TGTGCCAGCAGCCCCGGGGGGGGGCTAGCGGGGATTGAGCAGTTCTTC	CASSPGGGLAGIEQFF
TRBV12-3/TRBV12-4	.	TRBJ2-4	.	TGTGCCAGCAGTTTTAGCGACCTAGCAGCCAAAAACATTCAGTACTTC	CASSFSDLAAKNIQYF
TRBV10-3	.	TRBJ2-2	many	TGTGCCACTGTAGACAGCCCCGCGAACACCGGGGAGCTGTTTTTT	CATVDSPANTGELFF
TRBV20-1	TRBD1	TRBJ2-7	many	TGCAGTGCTACCCTGGGACAGGGCCTTAGGCACGAGCAGTACTTC	CSATLGQGLRHEQYF
TRBV12-3/TRBV12-4	TRBD2	TRBJ2-3	many	TGTGCCAGCAGACCCCGGGGGGGATTTACAGATACGCAGTATTTT	CASRPRGGFTDTQYF
TRBV12-3/TRBV12-4	.	TRBJ1-5	many	TGTGCCAGCAGTGCGGGGGGAGGGAGGGGTGGAAATCAGCCCCAGCATTTT	CASSAGGGRGGNQPQHF
TRBV5-1	.	TRBJ2-6	many	TGCGCCAGCAGCCCCCGGGGAGGTTATTCTGGGGCCAACGTCCTGACTTTC	CASSPRGGYSGANVLTF
TRBV28	.	TRBJ2-7	.	TGTGCCAGCAGTTCCTATACCGGGGACACGAGCTCCTACGAGCAGTACTTC	CASSSYTGDTSSYEQYF
TRBV10-3	.	TRBJ1-4	few	TGTGCCATCAGTGGAGGACAGCCAACTAATGAAAAACTGTTTTTT	CAISGGQPTNEKLFF
TRBV20-1	.	TRBJ1-3	many	TGCAGTGCTAGAGGCCCAGGGACTGGAAACACCATATATTTT	CSARGPGTGNTIYF
TRBV6-1	TRBD2	TRBJ2-2	few	TGTGCCAGCAGGGGACTAGCTTGGGACACCGGGGAGCTGTTTTTT	CASRGLAWDTGELFF
TRBV5-4	.	TRBJ2-3	many	TGTGCCAGCAGCACCGACGGGGCTACCATGCTCGATACGCAGTATTTT	CASSTDGATMLDTQYF
TRBV11-2	TRBD2	TRBJ2-1	medium-sized	TGTGCCAGCAGCCGGGGACTAGGTCGGGATGAGCAGTTCTTC	CASSRGLGRDEQFF